What follows are 22 T cell receptor beta chains derived from one specimen sequenced in a study of metastatic and nonmetastatic thyroid tumors (dated by TCRdb to the early 2020s). Library preparation used PCR. Instrument used: Illumina HiSeq 4000. TCRdb trimmed public reads at Q25 via fastp, called clones via MiXCR and kept in-frame beta chains. A total of about 16,000 clones appear in this sample, 33% of them only once. The ten largest make up 9.5% to 15% of the sample. None of the patients had been given any treatment before thyroid surgery. Sequencing was performed on tumor tissue. The receptors originated from a male donor with papillary thyroid cancer or a benign thyroid nodule (not recorded which). Some clones in this sample may be carry-over from other donors' samples.

The table lists this clone with a few counts. The chain has TRBV6-5 and TRBJ2-2, with D hard to call. CDR3 length: 17 amino acids. Looked up from germline, CDR1 is MNHEY and CDR2 is SVGAGI. V was pared by 4 bases and J by 0 bases, with 15 bases between. CDR3 region: CASSSNWVAANTGELFF. The CDR3 DNA reads TGTGCCAGCAGTTCCAATTGGGTGGCGGCGAACACCGGGGAGCTGTTTTTT.

The chain couples TRBV6-5 to TRBJ2-7; D may be TRBD2 (6 bases). Trimming removed 5 bases from V and 1 base from J, with 21 bases in between. CDR1 and CDR2 (germline): MNHEY, SVGAGI. CDR3 size: 17 residues. The DNA of the CDR3 is TGTGCCAGCAGTACTGACCCGGACTACCCGTCGTCCTACGAGCAGTACTTC. Encoded protein: CASSTDPDYPSSYEQYF.

Judged by abundance, this clone is medium-sized. The J gene is TRBJ2-1, the V gene TRBV30; D is possibly TRBD2 (7 bases). V gave up 3 bases and J gave up 12 bases, with 27 bases separating them. The CDR3 runs 16 residues. Germline V gene sequence: CDR1 GTSNPN, CDR2 SVGIG (reference sequence). The CDR3 coding sequence is TGTGCCTGGAGCCCGGTGGGGGGGGCAGGCCTCGGGGGGCAGTTCTTC. This translates into CAWSPVGGAGLGGQFF. Complete variable domain (other parts from reference TRBV30 and TRBJ2-1): SQTIHQWPATLVQPVGSPLSLECTVEGTSNPNLYWYRQAAGRGLQLLFYSVGIGQISSEVPQNLSASRPQDRQFILSSKKLLLSDSGFYLCAWSPVGGAGLGGQFFGPGTRLTVL.

In regard to this clone: Because it lacks the conserved phenylalanine or tryptophan at the end, this CDR3 is likely a read error. The DNA is left out, because the CDR3 cannot be placed on it with certainty; the CDR3 is given as TCRdb lists it. This chain uses TRBV24-1 with TRBJ1-5. Per the germline V gene, CDR1 is KGHDR and CDR2 is SFDVKD. The CDR3 comprises 16 residues, both ends counted. The CDR3 reads CATSDPSADTNQPQHP.

This clone was counted many times. The chain combines TRBV7-3 with TRBJ2-1; 16 positions match TRBD2. The CDR3 is 18 amino acids. The germline V gene encodes CDR1 SGHTA and CDR2 FQGTGA. V was pared by 3 bases and J by 10 bases, with 12 bases of the junction left unmatched. The CDR3 spells CASSFNSGGGLAGGEQFF. CDR3 nucleotide sequence: TGTGCCAGCAGCTTTAATAGCGGAGGGGGACTAGCGGGAGGGGAGCAGTTCTTC.

This clone was detected many times. The chain has TRBV27 and TRBJ1-1; D may be TRBD1 (6 bases). The CDR3 spans 13 residues. Germline V gene data show CDR1 as MNHEY and CDR2 as SMNVEV (reference sequence). The V end was cut by 2 bases, the J end by 5 bases, with 9 bases between. CDR3 region: CASSLGRGTEAFF. In DNA, the CDR3 is TGTGCCAGCAGTTTAGGCAGGGGAACTGAAGCTTTCTTT.

As to this clone: No DNA is shown, since the ends of the CDR3 on it are uncertain; the CDR3 is the one TCRdb lists. The V call is TRBV6-1, the J call TRBJ2-1; the tabulated D call, TRBD1, remains unverified against the DNA. Germline V gene sequence: CDR1 MNHNS, CDR2 SASEGT. The CDR3 is made up of 16 amino acids, end residues included. The CDR3 region is CACSARVAGGSNEQFF.

The chain carries TRBV5-1 and TRBJ1-1; D is possibly TRBD1 (5 bases). Trimming cost V 3 bases and J 3 bases, with 15 bases left between them. Germline loops: CDR1 SGHRS, CDR2 YFSETQ. This CDR3 contains 15 residues. CDR3 bases: TGCGCCAGCAGCTCCGCGGACACATTTGACACTGAAGCTTTCTTT. Translating gives CASSSADTFDTEAFF.

This clone occurred many times. The chain couples TRBV5-5 to TRBJ2-7; 10 positions match TRBD2. The CDR3 has 16 amino acids. Germline CDR1 is SGHKS and CDR2 is YYEKEE (reference sequence). The V gene end was trimmed by 0 bases and the J gene end by 2 bases; junction bases not matched to a gene: 5. This CDR3 reads CASSLELAGAPYEQYF. CDR3 in DNA: TGTGCCAGCAGCTTGGAGCTAGCGGGAGCCCCCTACGAGCAGTACTTC.

This clone is labeled medium-sized. The genes are TRBV7-3 and TRBJ2-1; possible D gene TRBD2, 5 bases. Between the trimmed V and J ends, which lost 5 bases and 0 bases, there was a span of 11 bases. The CDR3 contains 15 residues. CDR1 SGHTA and CDR2 FQGTGA come from the germline V gene. In nucleotides, the CDR3 is TGTGCCAGCAGCCTTACTAGGACCTCCTACAATGAGCAGTTCTTC. Amino acids: CASSLTRTSYNEQFF.

This clone was detected a few times. The J gene is TRBJ2-7, the V gene TRBV11-1, with 9 bases fitting TRBD1. The ends lost 3 bases at V and 7 bases at J; junction bases unmatched: 7. The V gene's germline CDR1 is SGHAT and CDR2 FQDESV (reference sequence). CDR3 length: 14 residues. The CDR3 region is CASSFGTGLQEQYF. The CDR3 coding sequence is TGTGCCAGCAGCTTCGGGACAGGGTTACAAGAGCAGTACTTC.

The chain uses TRBV5-1 and TRBJ1-1; no clear D. CDR1 and CDR2 from the germline V gene are SGHRS and YFSETQ. The V end lost 5 bases, the J end lost 0 bases, and 5 bases lay between the germline ends. This CDR3 spans 12 amino acids. CDR3 sequence reads: CASSLLNTEAFF. CDR3 bases: TGCGCCAGCAGTCTGTTGAACACTGAAGCTTTCTTT.

This clone was detected ten times or more. The V gene is TRBV4-1, the J gene TRBJ2-4; possibly TRBD1 for D (5 bases). Germline V gives CDR1 MGHRA, CDR2 YSYEKL. Trimming took 1 base from V and 1 from J, leaving 5 bases between them. The CDR3 loop spans 14 amino acids. The CDR3 coding sequence is TGCGCCAGCAGCCAAGCAGGGGCCAAAAACATTCAGTACTTC. This sequence encodes CASSQAGAKNIQYF.

This clone was recorded many times. This chain uses TRBV30 with TRBJ2-2, with a possible D match to TRBD2 (6 bases). CDR1 is GTSNPN, CDR2 SVGIG, per germline (reference sequence). The CDR3 runs to 14 residues. V lost 4 bases to trimming and J lost 7 bases, with 16 bases between them. Here the CDR3 reads CAWNSLGGDGELFF. DNA for the CDR3: TGTGCCTGGAACTCACTAGGCGGGGACGGGGAGCTGTTTTTT.

This clone occurred many times. This chain connects TRBV5-1 to TRBJ1-1; D is perhaps TRBD1 (5 bases). Germline V lookup: CDR1 SGHRS, CDR2 YFSETQ. The CDR3 has 16 residues. Trimming shortened V by 4 bases and J by 5 bases, and 21 bases separated the two germline ends. As DNA, the CDR3 is TGCGCCAGCAGCCCTACCCTCGACAGTCCTTGGACTGAAGCTTTCTTT. Amino acid sequence: CASSPTLDSPWTEAFF.

The chain couples TRBV7-2 to TRBJ2-7, with 12 nucleotides matching TRBD1. The CDR3 has 14 residues. With V trimmed by 6 bases and J by 6 bases, 6 bases remained unmatched. The germline V gene has CDR1 SGHTA and CDR2 FQGNSA. This chain's CDR3 is CASRSGTGGREQYF. DNA of the CDR3: TGTGCCAGCAGATCCGGGACAGGGGGCCGCGAGCAGTACTTC.

V usage is TRBV19 and J usage is TRBJ2-7; TRBD1 agrees at 9 bases. The CDR3 totals 14 residues. The ends lost 3 bases at V and 4 bases at J; junction bases unmatched: 4. Germline lookup yields CDR1 LNHDA and CDR2 SQIVND (reference sequence). CDR3 nucleotide sequence: TGTGCCAGTAGTATCCGGGACAGGGCTTACGAGCAGTACTTC. Amino acids: CASSIRDRAYEQYF.

This clone was counted at least ten times. A much more abundant neighbour one base away suggests this may be a read error. This same CDR3 is encoded by further DNA sequences in the sample. The V and J genes are TRBV7-2 and TRBJ1-1; D gene unclear. The CDR3 consists of 14 residues. V lost 6 bases and J 1 base, leaving 12 bases between the germline ends. Germline V gene data show CDR1 as SGHTA and CDR2 as FQGNSA. CDR3: CASRVDYANTEAFF. CDR3 nucleotide sequence: TGTGCCAGCAGAGTGGACTACGCGAACACTGAAGCTTTCTTT.

The chain couples TRBV20-1 to TRBJ1-1; a weak D match, TRBD1 (6 bases). This CDR3 comprises 15 residues. V shed 2 bases and J shed 8 bases, with 21 bases lying between them. Germline CDR1 and CDR2: DFQATT and SNEGSKA (reference sequence). CDR3 residues: CSARNPENGQPEAFF. The CDR3 nucleotides are TGCAGTGCTAGAAACCCGGAAAATGGACAGCCAGAAGCTTTCTTT.

V usage is TRBV12-3 or TRBV12-4 and J usage is TRBJ1-2; D is unresolved. CDR3 length equals 13 residues. Trimming pared 7 bases from V and 4 bases from J, leaving 13 bases between. CDR3 sequence reads: CASNGGDFYGYTF. CDR3 coding DNA: TGTGCCAGCAACGGCGGCGACTTCTATGGCTACACCTTC.

By sample share, this clone is medium-sized (0.01 to 0.1%). This rearrangement joins TRBV6-1 to TRBJ2-2; 8 bases align to TRBD2. From germline, CDR1 is MNHNS and CDR2 SASEGT. The CDR3 loop spans 15 amino acids. With 7 bases clipped from V and 2 bases from J, the junction kept 6 bases outside the gene matches. The CDR3 region has the DNA TGTGCCAGCATGGGGGTAGCGGGAAACACCGGGGAGCTGTTTTTT. Encoded protein: CASMGVAGNTGELFF.

This clone has more than one count but fewer than ten. The junction departs from germline at one end; a sequencing error may be responsible. This sequence joins TRBV7-7 and TRBJ2-1; D gene ambiguous. This CDR3 spans 13 amino acids. CDR1 is SSHAT, CDR2 FNYEAQ, per germline (reference sequence). In nucleotides, the CDR3 is TGTGCTAGCAGCTCGATCCTGGGCAATGAGCAGTTCTTC. This translates into CASSSILGNEQFF.